The entry that follows covers one T cell receptor beta chain sequence. In assigning cohorts, the study relied on participant-reported clinical history. Recovered status in Cohort 3 required two negative PCRs, clearance, or symptom resolution. V trimming: 4 bases; J trimming: 5 bases; junction bases outside the gene matches: 5. Germline V CDR1 and CDR2: SGHRS, YFSETQ. The CDR3 has 15 residues. The data stem from a study of blood T cell repertoires in COVID-19. Turning to the study itself: Samples taken during acute and convalescent COVID-19 were collected in the United States, Italy and Spain.

The assay was immunoSEQ multiplex PCR, and TCRdb's table has in-frame clones only and misses some. The sample has around 300,000 clones; approximately 92% are singletons. This chain joins TRBV5-1 and TRBJ2-5, with 13 bases identical to TRBD2. Material for sequencing was PBMCs or T cells enriched from blood (not recorded which). The origin of this receptor is a woman aged 18-29 years who had recovered from COVID-19. The CDR3 nucleotides read TGCGCCAGCAGCCCGCAGACTAGCGGGGGGGAGACCCAGTACTTC. This codes for CASSPQTSGGETQYF.